The 14 T cell receptor beta chains reported below all come from one sample, sequenced in a study of T cell changes during pregnancy in multiple sclerosis. The method was immunoSEQ multiplex PCR; TCRdb's version includes in-frame clones alone and lacks a portion of them. Of about 54,000 clones in the sample, about nine tenths are singletons; the top ten hold approximately 1.2%. Sequenced material: peripheral blood, taken after pregnancy. Receptors were obtained from a female donor in good health, enrolled as a control in a pregnancy study.

In this sample, this clone turned up a few times. The chain joins TRBV6-1 to TRBJ1-6; 7 bases match TRBD1. From germline, CDR1 is MNHNS and CDR2 SASEGT. The CDR3 is made up of 14 amino acids. Unmatched junction bases numbered 2, after V lost 0 bases and J lost 9 bases. The chain's CDR3 is CASSEAGGVSPLHF. Here the CDR3 DNA reads TGTGCCAGCAGTGAAGCAGGGGGCGTTTCACCCCTCCACTTT.

The V call is TRBV18, the J call TRBJ2-1; TRBD1 aligns across 8 bases. Trimming at V came to 6 bases and at J to 8 bases, leaving 6 bases not matched to a gene. This CDR3 has 13 residues. Germline CDR1 KGHSH, CDR2 LQKENI. CDR3 bases: TGTGCCAGCTCGACGGACAGGGTCCATGAGCAGTTCTTC. It is translated as CASSTDRVHEQFF. The full variable domain, completed using reference TRBV18 and TRBJ2-1, is NAGVMQNPRHLVRRRGQEARLRCSPMKGHSHVYWYRQLPEEGLKFMVYLQKENIIDESGMPKERFSAEFPKEGPSILRIQQVVRGDSAAYFCASSTDRVHEQFFGPGTRLTVL.

The rearrangement joins TRBV28 to TRBJ1-4, with D unclear. Per the germline V gene, CDR1 is MDHEN and CDR2 is SYDVKM. Trimming took 5 bases from V and 6 from J, leaving 13 bases between them. There are 14 residues in the CDR3. The CDR3 DNA sequence: TGTGCCAGCAGTCCCCGTGGGCGAGATGAAAAACTGTTTTTT. As protein: CASSPRGRDEKLFF. Using reference TRBV28 and TRBJ1-4 for the parts outside the CDR3, the full variable domain is DVKVTQSSRYLVKRTGEKVFLECVQDMDHENMFWYRQDPGLGLRLIYFSYDVKMKEKGDIPEGYSVSREKKERFSLILESASTNQTSMYLCASSPRGRDEKLFFGSGTQLSVL.

The chain combines TRBV10-3 with TRBJ2-3; the D is unclear. This CDR3 is 16 amino acids long. From germline, CDR1 is ENHRY and CDR2 SYGVKD. Trimming took 0 bases from V and 0 from J, leaving 10 bases between them. The CDR3 loop is CAISESHTTSTDTQYF. CDR3 coding DNA: TGTGCCATCAGTGAGTCGCACACGACAAGCACAGATACGCAGTATTTT.

The chain joins TRBV11-2 to TRBJ1-3; the match to TRBD1 covers 9 bases. The germline V gene has CDR1 SGHAT and CDR2 FQNNGV. V trimming: 3 bases; J trimming: 0 bases; junction bases outside the gene matches: 6. The CDR3 length is 17 residues. CDR3 in DNA: TGTGCCAGCAGCTTCGGACAGGGGACTTACTCTGGAAACACCATATATTTT. As protein: CASSFGQGTYSGNTIYF.

The rearrangement links TRBV27 to TRBJ1-6; 7 nucleotides line up with TRBD1. The V segment lost 5 bases and the J segment 9 bases; nucleotides outside the gene matches: 10. The CDR3 is 15 residues long. CDR1 and CDR2 (germline): MNHEY, SMNVEV (reference sequence). The CDR3 sequence is CASSLTTGLGSPLHF. Here the CDR3 DNA reads TGTGCCAGCAGTCTCACGACAGGGTTGGGTTCACCCCTCCACTTT.

V is TRBV7-2 and J is TRBJ2-7; D is possibly TRBD1 (5 bases). This CDR3 has 17 residues. Germline V CDR1 and CDR2: SGHTA, FQGNSA. Trimming stripped 2 bases from V and 2 bases from J, with 19 bases between. CDR3: CASSLRATGQGAYEQYF. CDR3 bases: TGTGCCAGCAGCTTAAGAGCCACAGGACAAGGAGCCTACGAGCAGTACTTC. The full variable domain, with the rest looked up from reference TRBV7-2 and TRBJ2-7, is GAGVSQSPSNKVTEKGKDVELRCDPISGHTALYWYRQSLGQGLEFLIYFQGNSAPDKSGLPSDRFSAERTGGSVSTLTIQRTQQEDSAVYLCASSLRATGQGAYEQYFGPGTRLTVT.

The chain has TRBV19 and TRBJ2-7; 9 nucleotides align to TRBD2. The CDR3 is 14 amino acids. With 7 bases clipped from V and 1 base from J, the junction kept 5 bases outside the gene matches. Germline CDR1 reads LNHDA; CDR2 reads SQIVND (reference sequence). CDR3 sequence reads: CASKRAGGSYEQYF. The CDR3, as DNA: TGTGCCAGTAAGAGGGCGGGAGGGTCCTACGAGCAGTACTTC. The full variable domain, with the rest looked up from reference TRBV19 and TRBJ2-7, is DGGITQSPKYLFRKEGQNVTLSCEQNLNHDAMYWYRQDPGQGLRLIYYSQIVNDFQKGDIAEGYSVSREKKESFPLTVTSAQKNPTAFYLCASKRAGGSYEQYFGPGTRLTVT.

The V call is TRBV6-1, the J call TRBJ2-7; D is perhaps TRBD1 (6 bases). Between the trimmed V and J ends, which lost 6 bases and 2 bases, there was a span of 11 bases. Germline V gene data show CDR1 as MNHNS and CDR2 as SASEGT. The CDR3 covers 13 residues. CDR3 coding DNA: TGTGCCAGCAGACCGGACAGCACCTACGAGCAGTACTTC. Protein: CASRPDSTYEQYF.

The J gene is TRBJ1-1, the V gene TRBV7-2; perhaps TRBD1 as D (5 bases). The V and J ends lost 1 base and 0 bases respectively, with 12 bases between them. The CDR3 spans 16 residues. Germline values: CDR1 SGHTA, CDR2 FQGNSA. This CDR3 reads CASSLEGWRMNTEAFF. CDR3 coding DNA: TGTGCCAGCAGCTTAGAGGGGTGGCGGATGAACACTGAAGCTTTCTTT.

The chain carries TRBV11-2 and TRBJ2-5, with 11 nucleotides matching TRBD1. J gave up 6 bases and V 3 bases, and 12 bases lay outside the gene matches. The CDR3 sequence is 17 residues long. CDR1 is SGHAT and CDR2 is FQNNGV in the germline V gene. This chain's CDR3 is CASSFSTAGQGGKTQYF. The CDR3 DNA sequence: TGTGCCAGCAGCTTCTCAACGGCGGGACAGGGGGGAAAGACCCAGTACTTC.

The V and J genes are TRBV7-2 and TRBJ1-1; 8 positions match TRBD1. The CDR3 loop spans 14 amino acids. Trimming took 8 bases from V and 5 from J; bases not matched to a gene: 10. The germline gives CDR1 SGHTA, CDR2 FQGNSA. The CDR3 coding sequence is TGTGCCAGCTCCCCGACAGGGGCACCAACTGAAGCTTTCTTT. This gives the protein CASSPTGAPTEAFF. The full variable domain, rest sourced from reference TRBV7-2 and TRBJ1-1, is GAGVSQSPSNKVTEKGKDVELRCDPISGHTALYWYRQSLGQGLEFLIYFQGNSAPDKSGLPSDRFSAERTGGSVSTLTIQRTQQEDSAVYLCASSPTGAPTEAFFGQGTRLTVV.

The chain couples TRBV5-1 to TRBJ2-1, with TRBD2 matching over 14 bases. Germline-derived CDR1 and CDR2 are SGHRS and YFSETQ. Trimming at V came to 3 bases and at J to 6 bases, leaving 5 bases not matched to a gene. This CDR3 is 16 amino acids long. As DNA, the CDR3 is TGCGCCAGCAGCTCGGCCGGACTAGCGGGGGGCAATGAGCAGTTCTTC. Translating gives CASSSAGLAGGNEQFF.

This clone was counted once. The chain links TRBV6-5 to TRBJ2-1, with a weak D call TRBD2 (5 bases). Looked up from germline, CDR1 is MNHEY and CDR2 is SVGAGI. The V end was cut by 4 bases, the J end by 8 bases, with 18 bases between. The CDR3 length is 15 residues. In DNA, the CDR3 is TGTGCCAGCAGTTTATCTCGGCTAGCTCCCCATGAGCAGTTCTTC. This gives the protein CASSLSRLAPHEQFF.